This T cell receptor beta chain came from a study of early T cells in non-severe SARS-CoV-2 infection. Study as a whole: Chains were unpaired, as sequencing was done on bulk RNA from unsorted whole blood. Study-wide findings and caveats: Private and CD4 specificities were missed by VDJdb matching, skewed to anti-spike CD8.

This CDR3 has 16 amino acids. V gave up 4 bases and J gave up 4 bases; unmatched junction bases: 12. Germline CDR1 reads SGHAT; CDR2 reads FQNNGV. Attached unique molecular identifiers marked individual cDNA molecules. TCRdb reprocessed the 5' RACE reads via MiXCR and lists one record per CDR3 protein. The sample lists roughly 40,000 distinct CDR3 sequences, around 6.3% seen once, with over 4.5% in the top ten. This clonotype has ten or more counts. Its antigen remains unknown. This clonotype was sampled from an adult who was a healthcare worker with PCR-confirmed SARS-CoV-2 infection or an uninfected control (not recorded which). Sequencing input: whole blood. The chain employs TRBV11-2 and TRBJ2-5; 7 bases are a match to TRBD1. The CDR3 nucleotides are TGTGCCAGCAGCTCCCGGGACAGTGGGGTAACAGAGACCCAGTACTTC. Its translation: CASSSRDSGVTETQYF.